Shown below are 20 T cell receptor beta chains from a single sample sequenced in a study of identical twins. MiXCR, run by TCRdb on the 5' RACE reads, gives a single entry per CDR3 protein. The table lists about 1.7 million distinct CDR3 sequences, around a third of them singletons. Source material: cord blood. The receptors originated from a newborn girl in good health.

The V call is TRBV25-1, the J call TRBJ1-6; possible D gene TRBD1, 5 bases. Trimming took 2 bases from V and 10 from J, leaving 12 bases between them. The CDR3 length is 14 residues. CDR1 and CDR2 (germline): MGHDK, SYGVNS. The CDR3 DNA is TGTGCCAGCAGTGAACCGTGGGACGGATCACCCCTCCACTTT. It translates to CASSEPWDGSPLHF.

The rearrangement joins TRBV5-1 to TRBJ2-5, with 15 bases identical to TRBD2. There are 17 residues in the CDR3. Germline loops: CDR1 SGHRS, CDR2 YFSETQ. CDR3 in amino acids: CTSSLGLAGGIYNEQYF. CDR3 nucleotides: TGCACGAGCAGCTTGGGACTAGCGGGGGGAATTTACAATGAGCAGTACTTC. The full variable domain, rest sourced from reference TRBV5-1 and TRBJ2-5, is KAGVTQTPRYLIKTRGQQVTLSCSPISGHRSVSWYQQTPGQGLQFLFEYFSETQRNKGNFPGRFSGRQFSNSRSEMNVSTLELGDSALYLCTSSLGLAGGIYNEQYFGPGTRLLVL.

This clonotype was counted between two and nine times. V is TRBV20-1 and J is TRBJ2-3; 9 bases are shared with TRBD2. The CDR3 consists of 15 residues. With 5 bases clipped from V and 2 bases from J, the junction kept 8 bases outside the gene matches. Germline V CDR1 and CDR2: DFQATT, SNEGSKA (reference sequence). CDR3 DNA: TGCAGTGCTGGACGGACTAGCGTTTACACAGATACGCAGTATTTT. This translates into CSAGRTSVYTDTQYF.

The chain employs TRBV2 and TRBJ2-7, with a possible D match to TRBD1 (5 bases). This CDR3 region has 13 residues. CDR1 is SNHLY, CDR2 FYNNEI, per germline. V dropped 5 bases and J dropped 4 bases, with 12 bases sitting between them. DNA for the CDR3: TGTGCCAGCAGTTCAGGGTGGGGATACGAGCAGTACTTC. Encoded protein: CASSSGWGYEQYF.

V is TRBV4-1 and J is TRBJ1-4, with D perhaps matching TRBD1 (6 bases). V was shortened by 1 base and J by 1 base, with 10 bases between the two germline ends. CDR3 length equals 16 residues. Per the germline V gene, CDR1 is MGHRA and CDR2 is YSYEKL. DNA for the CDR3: TGCGCCAGCAGCCAAGGAGGGGGAAGAACTAATGAAAAACTGTTTTTT. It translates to CASSQGGGRTNEKLFF.

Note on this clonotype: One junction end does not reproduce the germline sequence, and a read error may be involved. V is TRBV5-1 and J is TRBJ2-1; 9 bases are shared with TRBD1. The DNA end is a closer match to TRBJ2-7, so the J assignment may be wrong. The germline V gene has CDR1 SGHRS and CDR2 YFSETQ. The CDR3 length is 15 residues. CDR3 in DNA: TGTGCTAGCAGCTTAGGGGACAGGGCTTACAATGAGCAGTACTTC. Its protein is CASSLGDRAYNEQYF.

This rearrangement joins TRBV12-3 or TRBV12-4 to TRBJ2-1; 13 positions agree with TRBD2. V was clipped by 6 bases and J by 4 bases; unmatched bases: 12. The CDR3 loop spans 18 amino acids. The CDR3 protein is CASSRSGLAGTPYNEQFF. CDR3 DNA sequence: TGTGCCAGCAGCCGTTCGGGACTAGCGGGGACCCCTTACAATGAGCAGTTCTTC.

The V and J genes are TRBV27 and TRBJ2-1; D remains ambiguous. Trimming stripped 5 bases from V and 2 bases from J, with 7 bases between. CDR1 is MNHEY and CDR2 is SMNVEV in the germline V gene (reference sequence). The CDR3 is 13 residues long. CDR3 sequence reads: CASSNGPYNEQFF. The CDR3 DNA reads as TGTGCCAGCAGTAATGGGCCCTACAATGAGCAGTTCTTC.

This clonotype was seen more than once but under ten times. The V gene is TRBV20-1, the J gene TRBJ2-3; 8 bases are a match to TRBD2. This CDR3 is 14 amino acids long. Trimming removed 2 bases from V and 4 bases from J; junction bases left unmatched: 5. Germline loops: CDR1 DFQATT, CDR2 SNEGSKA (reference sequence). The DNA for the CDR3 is TGCAGTGCTAGACGTGGAGCGGGAGCAGATACGCAGTATTTT. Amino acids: CSARRGAGADTQYF.

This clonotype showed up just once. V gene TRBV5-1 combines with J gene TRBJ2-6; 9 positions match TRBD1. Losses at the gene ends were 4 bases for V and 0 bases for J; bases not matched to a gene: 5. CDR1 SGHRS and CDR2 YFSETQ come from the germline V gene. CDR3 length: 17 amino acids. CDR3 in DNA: TGCGCCAGCAGCATGGGACAGGGCCTCTCTGGGGCCAACGTCCTGACTTTC. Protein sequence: CASSMGQGLSGANVLTF.

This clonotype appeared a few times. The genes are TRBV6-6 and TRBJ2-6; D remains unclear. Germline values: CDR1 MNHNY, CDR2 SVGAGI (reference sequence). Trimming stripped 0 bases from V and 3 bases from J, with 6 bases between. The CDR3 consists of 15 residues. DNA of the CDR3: TGTGCCAGCAGTTACTCGGTTTTTGGGGCCAACGTCCTGACTTTC. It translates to CASSYSVFGANVLTF.

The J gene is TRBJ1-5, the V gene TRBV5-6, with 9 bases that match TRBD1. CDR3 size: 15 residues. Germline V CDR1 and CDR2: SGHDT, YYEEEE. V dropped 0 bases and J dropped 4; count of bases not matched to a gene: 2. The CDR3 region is CASSLGQGENQPQHF. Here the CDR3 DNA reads TGTGCCAGCAGCTTGGGACAGGGGGAAAATCAGCCCCAGCATTTT.

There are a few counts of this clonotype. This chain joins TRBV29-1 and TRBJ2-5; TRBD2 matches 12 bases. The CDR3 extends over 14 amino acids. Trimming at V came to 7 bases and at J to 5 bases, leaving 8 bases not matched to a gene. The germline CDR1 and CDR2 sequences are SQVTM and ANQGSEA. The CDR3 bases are TGCAGCGGAAAGTCTAGCGGGGGGGCTGAGACCCAGTACTTC. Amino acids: CSGKSSGGAETQYF.

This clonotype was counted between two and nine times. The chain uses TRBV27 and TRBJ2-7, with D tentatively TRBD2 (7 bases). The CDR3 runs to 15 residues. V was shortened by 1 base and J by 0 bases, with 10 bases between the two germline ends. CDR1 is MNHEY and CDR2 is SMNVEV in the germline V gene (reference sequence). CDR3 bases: TGTGCCAGCAGTTTATGGCGGGGGCGCTCCTACGAGCAGTACTTC. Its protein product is CASSLWRGRSYEQYF.

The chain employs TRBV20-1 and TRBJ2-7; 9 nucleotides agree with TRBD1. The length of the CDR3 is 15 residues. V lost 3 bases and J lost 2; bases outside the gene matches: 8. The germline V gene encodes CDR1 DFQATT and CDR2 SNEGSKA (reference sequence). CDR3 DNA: TGCAGTGCTAGCCTTACCGGGACAGGGCCCTACGAGCAGTACTTC. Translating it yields CSASLTGTGPYEQYF.

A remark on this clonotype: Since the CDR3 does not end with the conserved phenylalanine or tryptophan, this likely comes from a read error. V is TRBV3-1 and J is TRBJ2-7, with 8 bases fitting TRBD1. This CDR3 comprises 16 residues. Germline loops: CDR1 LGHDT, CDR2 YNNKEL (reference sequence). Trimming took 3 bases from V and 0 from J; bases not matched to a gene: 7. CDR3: CASSHRWQGASYEQYL. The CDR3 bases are TGTGCCAGCAGCCACAGATGGCAGGGGGCCTCCTACGAGCAGTACTTA.

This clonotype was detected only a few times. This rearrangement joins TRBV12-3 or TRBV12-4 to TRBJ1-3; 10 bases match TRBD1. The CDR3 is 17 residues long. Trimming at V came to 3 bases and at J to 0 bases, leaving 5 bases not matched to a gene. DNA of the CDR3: TGTGCCAGCAGTTTTGGGACAGGGGCTTTCTCTGGAAACACCATATATTTT. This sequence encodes CASSFGTGAFSGNTIYF.

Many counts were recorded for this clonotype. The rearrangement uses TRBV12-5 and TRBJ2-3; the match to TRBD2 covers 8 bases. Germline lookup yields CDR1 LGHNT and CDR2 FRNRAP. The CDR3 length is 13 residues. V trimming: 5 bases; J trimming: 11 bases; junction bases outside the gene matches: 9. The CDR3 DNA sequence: TGTGCTAGTGGTCTCTTCCAGCGGGGGTTGCAGTATTTT. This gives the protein CASGLFQRGLQYF.

DNA for the CDR3: TGTGCCAGCAGTTTCGCCGTGTATGAGCAGTTCTTC. It encodes CASSFAVYEQFF. The V call is TRBV12-3 or TRBV12-4, the J call TRBJ2-1; D unresolved. Trimming took 3 bases from V and 8 from J, leaving 8 bases between them. The CDR3 length is 12 residues.

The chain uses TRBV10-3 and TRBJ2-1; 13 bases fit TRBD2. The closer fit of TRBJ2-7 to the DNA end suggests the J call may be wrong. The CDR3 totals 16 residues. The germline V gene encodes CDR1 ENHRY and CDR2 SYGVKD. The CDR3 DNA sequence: TGTGCCATCAGTGGGACTAGCGGGAGCAACTACAATGAGCAGTACTTC. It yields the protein CAISGTSGSNYNEQYF.